This is a list of T cell receptor beta chains from one sample in a study of CD8 T cell repertoires and HIV-1 epitope variants. Assay: immunoSEQ multiplex PCR; the TCRdb copy retains only in-frame clones and omits some. The repertoire has under 6,500 clones, under 70% of them found once; the top ten carry approximately 41%. What these receptors recognize is not known. Sequenced: cultured CD8+ T cells derived from PBMCs. The receptor source for this set is a male donor with HIV. The CDR3 runs from the conserved cysteine through the conserved F or W. D genes are given only for firm matches. Part of the rows lack a size; the others show once, few, many or a class for expanded clones.

v_gene	d_gene	j_gene	abundance	CDR3aa	CDR3nt
TRBV6-6	-	TRBJ2-7	-	CASSPGPTGNEQYF	TGTGCCAGCAGTCCGGGACCCACCGGGAACGAGCAGTACTTC
TRBV27	TRBD1	TRBJ2-7	-	CASSSSDRDYEQYF	TGTGCCAGCAGTTCATCCGACAGGGACTACGAGCAGTACTTC
TRBV11-2	TRBD1	TRBJ1-1	-	CASSLNRGGTEAFF	TGTGCCAGCAGTCTAAACAGGGGCGGCACTGAAGCTTTCTTT
TRBV28	TRBD1	TRBJ2-5	-	CASSSDRVQETQYF	TGTGCCAGCAGTTCAGACAGGGTCCAAGAGACCCAGTACTTC
TRBV28	TRBD1	TRBJ1-3	-	CASSLLLAGTDSGNTIYF	TGTGCCAGCAGTTTATTACTCGCCGGGACAGACTCTGGAAACACCATATATTTT
TRBV6-1	-	TRBJ1-1	-	CASSPGPMNTEAFF	TGTGCCAGCAGCCCGGGACCCATGAACACTGAAGCTTTCTTT
TRBV28	TRBD1	TRBJ2-1	-	CASTKGTDDYNEQFF	TGTGCCAGCACCAAGGGGACAGACGATTACAATGAGCAGTTCTTC
TRBV19	TRBD2	TRBJ2-1	few	CASSIEGGRSYNEQFF	TGTGCCAGTAGTATAGAGGGCGGGAGGTCCTACAATGAGCAGTTCTTC
TRBV29-1	TRBD1	TRBJ2-7	-	CSPGGSFYEQYF	TGCAGCCCAGGGGGCTCCTTCTACGAGCAGTACTTC
TRBV27	TRBD2	TRBJ2-3	-	CASSGGTDTQYF	TGTGCCAGCAGCGGGGGGACAGATACGCAGTATTTT
TRBV19	-	TRBJ1-2	-	CASSPNVGTVYGYTF	TGTGCCAGTAGTCCCAACGTCGGGACGGTCTATGGCTACACCTTC
TRBV2	-	TRBJ2-1	-	CASSSPGLQQGGEQFF	TGTGCCAGCAGTTCTCCGGGACTTCAACAAGGGGGTGAGCAGTTCTTC
TRBV5-1	TRBD2	TRBJ2-3	few	CASSSNPGTSGRSADTQYF	TGCGCCAGCAGCTCAAATCCCGGGACTAGCGGGAGGTCCGCGGATACGCAGTATTTT
TRBV7-9	-	TRBJ2-1	-	CASSLDGYNEQFF	TGTGCCAGCAGCTTGGACGGCTACAATGAGCAGTTCTTC
TRBV9	TRBD1	TRBJ2-3	-	CASKGTASTDTQYF	TGTGCCAGCAAGGGGACAGCGAGCACAGATACGCAGTATTTT
TRBV19	TRBD2	TRBJ2-7	-	CASSSSSGRGYEQYF	TGTGCCAGTAGTTCCTCTAGCGGGAGGGGCTACGAGCAGTACTTC
TRBV28	-	TRBJ1-1	-	CAISPWDPKTEAFF	TGTGCCATCAGCCCCTGGGATCCCAAAACTGAAGCTTTCTTT
TRBV27	-	TRBJ1-6	-	CASSLWGQVGNSPLHF	TGTGCCAGCAGTTTATGGGGCCAGGTCGGGAATTCACCCCTCCACTTT
TRBV6-5	-	TRBJ2-1	few	CASSEGGEQFF	TGTGCCAGCAGTGAGGGGGGTGAGCAGTTCTTC
TRBV28	-	TRBJ1-5	-	CASIDGLYSNQPQHF	TGTGCCAGCATAGACGGACTATATAGCAATCAGCCCCAGCATTTT
TRBV28	-	TRBJ2-5	-	CASRSLMGGETQYF	TGTGCCAGCAGATCACTCATGGGAGGAGAGACCCAGTACTTC
TRBV27	TRBD2	TRBJ2-1	-	CASSSSTSGTSGNEQFF	TGTGCCAGCAGTTCATCAACCTCCGGGACTAGCGGCAATGAGCAGTTCTTC
TRBV11-2	-	TRBJ2-7	-	CASSHYEQYF	TGTGCCAGCAGTCATTACGAGCAGTACTTC
TRBV19	-	TRBJ2-7	-	CASSIGPGPYEQYF	TGTGCCAGTAGTATAGGACCAGGGCCCTACGAGCAGTACTTC
TRBV9	-	TRBJ1-1	-	CASSPQGGKTEAFF	TGTGCCAGCAGCCCTCAGGGTGGGAAGACTGAAGCTTTCTTT
TRBV28	TRBD1	TRBJ2-1	-	CASRPTVRGQGEDNEQFF	TGTGCCAGCAGGCCCACCGTCAGGGGACAGGGGGAAGACAATGAGCAGTTCTTC
TRBV7-2	-	TRBJ2-3	-	CASSSEAILLTDTQYF	TGTGCCAGCAGCTCAGAGGCTATCCTCCTGACAGATACGCAGTATTTT
TRBV6-1	-	TRBJ1-6	-	CASSDDKYSYNSPLHF	TGTGCCAGCAGTGACGACAAGTACAGCTATAATTCACCCCTCCACTTT
TRBV7-9	-	TRBJ2-2	-	CALSLTNTGELFF	TGTGCCCTCAGTCTTACGAACACCGGGGAGCTGTTTTTT
TRBV25-1	-	TRBJ1-2	-	CARKGTYGYTF	TGTGCCAGAAAGGGGACATATGGCTACACCTTC
TRBV5-1	-	TRBJ1-4	-	CASSSNRETNEKLFF	TGCGCCAGCAGCTCTAACAGGGAGACTAATGAAAAACTGTTTTTT